This TCR beta chain emerged from a study of blood T cell repertoires in COVID-19. Study-level information: Donors in the United States, Italy and Spain gave samples during acute or convalescent COVID-19. T cells, B-cell-depleted T cells, or PBMCs provided the cDNA or gDNA that served as material.

CDR3 length: 15 residues. Germline V gives CDR1 MNHEY, CDR2 SVGEGT. V was trimmed by 5 bases and J by 2 bases, leaving 12 bases between them. Profiled with immunoSEQ multiplex PCR; TCRdb holds only in-frame clones, not every one. The top ten clones hold roughly 9.7% of a sample with some 150,000 clones, around 85% of them seen once. Sequences were obtained from peripheral blood. The chain is built from TRBV6-2 or TRBV6-3 and TRBJ2-2; possible D gene TRBD1, 6 bases. This clonotype was obtained from a woman aged 55-69 years with COVID-19, enrolled during active disease. The CDR3 protein is CASSRRGHNTGELFF. In DNA, the CDR3 is TGTGCCAGCAGTCGCCGGGGACACAACACCGGGGAGCTGTTTTTT.